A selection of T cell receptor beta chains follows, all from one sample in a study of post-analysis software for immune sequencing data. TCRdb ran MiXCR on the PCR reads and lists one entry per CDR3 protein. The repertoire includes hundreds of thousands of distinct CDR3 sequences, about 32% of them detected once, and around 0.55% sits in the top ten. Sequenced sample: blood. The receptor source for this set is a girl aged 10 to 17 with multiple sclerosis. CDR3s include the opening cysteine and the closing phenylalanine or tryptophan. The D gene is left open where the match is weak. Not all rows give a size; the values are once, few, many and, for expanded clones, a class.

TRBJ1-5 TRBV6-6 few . TGTGCCAGCAGTTACCCGAGTCCAGGGAGGAACAATCAGCCCCAGCATTTT CASSYPSPGRNNQPQHF
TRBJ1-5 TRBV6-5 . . TGTGCCAGCAGTTTCGCAGGCCCCGGCAATCAGCCCCAGCATTTT CASSFAGPGNQPQHF
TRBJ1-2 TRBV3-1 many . TGTGCCAGCAGCCAAGACGCCAACTATGGCTACACCTTC CASSQDANYGYTF
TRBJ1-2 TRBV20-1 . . TGCAGTGCTGGGAACGGGGGAGACACCTTC CSAGNGGDTF
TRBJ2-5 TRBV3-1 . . TGTGCCAGCAGCCAAGATGTAGGACCCCAGAGGGGAACCCAGTACTTC CASSQDVGPQRGTQYF
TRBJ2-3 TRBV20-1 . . TGCAGTGCTAGAGAGATAGTGGGGGCGACAGATACGCAGTATTTT CSAREIVGATDTQYF
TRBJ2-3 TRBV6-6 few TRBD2 TGTGCCAGCAGTTACGCGGGGGAACCTCGCACAGATACGCAGTATTTT CASSYAGEPRTDTQYF
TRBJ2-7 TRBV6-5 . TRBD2 TGTGCCAGCAGGCCCGGGGGGGGCGAGCAGTACTTC CASRPGGGEQYF
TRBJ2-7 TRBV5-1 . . TGCGCCAGCAGCTTGGACGGCCTCTACGAGCAGTACTTC CASSLDGLYEQYF
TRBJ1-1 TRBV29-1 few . TGCAGCGTTGCTATGGGGGCTGGAACTGAAGCTTTCTTT CSVAMGAGTEAFF
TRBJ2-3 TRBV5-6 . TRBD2 TGTGCCAGCAGCTCGCGGCGGACTAGGACGGATACGCAGTATTTT CASSSRRTRTDTQYF
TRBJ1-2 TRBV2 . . TGTGCCAGCAACACGGGGTCCGGCTACACCTTC CASNTGSGYTF
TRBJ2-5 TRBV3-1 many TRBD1 TGTGCCAGCAGCCCCCGCGACAGGGAAGAGACCCAGTACTTC CASSPRDREETQYF
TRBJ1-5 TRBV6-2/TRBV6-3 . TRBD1 TGTGCCAGCAGCCCCCATTTCGGACAGGGAAGCAATCAGCCCCAGCATTTT CASSPHFGQGSNQPQHF
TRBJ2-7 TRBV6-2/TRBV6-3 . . TGTGCCAGCAGTCGCCAGGGGCAGAAGCAGTACTTC CASSRQGQKQYF
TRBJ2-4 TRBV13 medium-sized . TGTGCCAGCAGCTTAGGGGAAAACATTCAGTACTTC CASSLGENIQYF
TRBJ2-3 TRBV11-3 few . TGTGCCAGCAGCCGGGAGCAGAACGCAGATACGCAGTATTTT CASSREQNADTQYF
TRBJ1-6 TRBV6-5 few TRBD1 TGTGCCAGCAGTTACGACAGGGGCGCCTCCTATAATTCACCCCTCCACTTT CASSYDRGASYNSPLHF
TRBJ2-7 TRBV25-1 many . TGTGCCAGCGGGGCCTACGAGCAGTACTTC CASGAYEQYF
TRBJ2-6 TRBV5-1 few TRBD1 TGCGCCAGCAGTATGAACCGGGACAGGGGGGCCAACGTCCTGACTTTC CASSMNRDRGANVLTF
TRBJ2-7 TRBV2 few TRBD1 TGTGCCAGCAGTACTAAGCACCGGGACAGGCTGACCTACGAGCAGTACTTC CASSTKHRDRLTYEQYF
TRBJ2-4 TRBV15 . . TGTGCCACCAGCAGAGACGTAAATCGACAGCTTCAAAACATTCAGTACTTC CATSRDVNRQLQNIQYF
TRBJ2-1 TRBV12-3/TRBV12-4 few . TGTGCCAGCAGTTTCGAGGGAACTAAATACAATGAGCAGTTCTTC CASSFEGTKYNEQFF
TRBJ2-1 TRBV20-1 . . TGCAGTGCTAGGCACCCAAGCTTCAATGAGCAGTTCTTC CSARHPSFNEQFF
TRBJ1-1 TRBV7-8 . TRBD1 TGTGCCAGCAGCCCAATCTCCGGGACAGGCACCACTGAAGCTTTCTTT CASSPISGTGTTEAFF
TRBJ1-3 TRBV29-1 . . TGCAGCGTTTTGACAGGTGGAAACACCATATATTTT CSVLTGGNTIYF
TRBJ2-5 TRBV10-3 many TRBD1 TGTGCCATCAGTGGCCCAAACAGGGGCCAAGAGACCCAGTACTTC CAISGPNRGQETQYF
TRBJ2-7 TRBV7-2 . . TGTGCCAGCAGCTTAGGGGGGGACCTCTCCTACGAGCAGTACTTC CASSLGGDLSYEQYF
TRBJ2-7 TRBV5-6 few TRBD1 TGTGCCAGCAGAAAAACAGGGGTTGCCTACGAGCAGTACTTC CASRKTGVAYEQYF
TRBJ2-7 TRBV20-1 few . TGCAGTGCTAGACCCCCCTGGGGGGCGGGCGAGCAGTACTTC CSARPPWGAGEQYF
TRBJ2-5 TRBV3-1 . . TGTGCCAGCTCATCACAAGGTTCGGAGACCCAGTACTTC CASSSQGSETQYF
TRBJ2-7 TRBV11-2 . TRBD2 TGTGCCAGCAGCTTTAATAGCGGGAGGGACTACGAGCAGTACTTC CASSFNSGRDYEQYF
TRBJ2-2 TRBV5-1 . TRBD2 TGCGCCAGCAGCTTGGGACGAGCTAGCGGGGGGCCGAACACCGGGGAGCTGTTTTTT CASSLGRASGGPNTGELFF
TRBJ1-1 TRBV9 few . TGTGCCAGCAGCGCCCCACAGAACACTGAAGCTTTCTTT CASSAPQNTEAFF
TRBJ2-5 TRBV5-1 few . TGCGCCAGCAGCACACTTCAGGGCAGCCTCCAAGAGACCCAGTACTTC CASSTLQGSLQETQYF
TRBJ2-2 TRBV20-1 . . TGCAGTGCTAGGCGGGCAGGGACAAACACCGGGGAGCTGTTTTTT CSARRAGTNTGELFF
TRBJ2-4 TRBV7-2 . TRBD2 TGTGCCAGCAGCGGGACTAGCGGGGCGAAGGGCATTCAGTACTTC CASSGTSGAKGIQYF
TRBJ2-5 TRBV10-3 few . TGTGCCATCAGAGGAGGGGGCGGTTTGGAGACCCAGTACTTC CAIRGGGGLETQYF
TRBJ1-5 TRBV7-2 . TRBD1 TGTGCCAGCAGCTTAGCGGGACAGGGTATAGGTCAGCCCCAGCATTTT CASSLAGQGIGQPQHF
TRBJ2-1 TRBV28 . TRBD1 TGTGCCAGCTCCCGCCGACAGGGTTCGTACGATGAGCAGTTCTTC CASSRRQGSYDEQFF
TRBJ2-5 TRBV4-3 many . TGCGCCAGCAGCCAAGATGGGACCCCAGAAGAGACCCAGTACTTC CASSQDGTPEETQYF
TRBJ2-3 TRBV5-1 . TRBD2 TGCGCCAGCAGCTTGGGTCTCCCTAGCGGGAACGGAGATACGCAGTATTTT CASSLGLPSGNGDTQYF
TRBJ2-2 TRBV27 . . TGTGCCAGCATCGGCGGGGACGCGGGGACCGGGGAGCTGTTTTTT CASIGGDAGTGELFF
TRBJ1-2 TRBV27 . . TGTGCCAGCAGATCACGCAAGCCATATGGCTACACCTTC CASRSRKPYGYTF
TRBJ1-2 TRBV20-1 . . TGCAGTGCTAGAGGGGACACAGATTATGGCTACACCTTC CSARGDTDYGYTF